Sequencing of this T cell receptor beta chain was carried out in a study of cytomegalovirus exposure and HLA in healthy donors. Study observations and caveats: A later analysis showed HLA-associated TCR beta chains outstripping equally common others in clonal expansion.

This clone came up a few times. Its antigen is not identified. A read error may account for a junction end that differs from germline. The PCR employed 60 Vbeta primers together with 13 Jbeta primers. Repertoires were generated with immunoSEQ multiplex PCR, while TCRdb's copy carries only in-frame clones and drops some. The sample holds roughly 170,000 clones, over 65% seen once. The sequence came from a female donor in good health and CMV-seronegative. Sequencing was performed on PBMCs.

Written as DNA, the CDR3 is TGTGCCAGTAGTATACAGGGGCTCGGGGCCAACGGCCTGACTTTC. Translated: CASSIQGLGANGLTF. V and J are TRBV19 and TRBJ2-6; D is perhaps TRBD1 (6 bases). CDR1 and CDR2 (germline): LNHDA, SQIVND (reference sequence). CDR3 length: 15 residues.